There are a few counts of the clone carrying this TCR beta chain. What it binds is not known. This record comes from a study of identical twins. Study-level results: Conclusions leaned on cross-sectional statistical analysis and did not track the same donors over time. Out-of-frame alpha sequences that twins shared showed excess low generation probability.

Deletions cut 2 bases from V and 6 bases from J, with 16 bases between. The germline CDR1 and CDR2 sequences are DFQATT and SNEGSKA (reference sequence). The CDR3 runs 14 residues. MiXCR, applied by TCRdb to the 5' RACE reads, yields one record per CDR3 protein. The sample consists of hundreds of thousands of distinct CDR3 sequences, roughly 26% of them appearing once. These data are also associated with another study on T cells expressing NK-cell markers. According to that study: Sequenced donors, eight in total, included seven who were HCMV-seropositive and one who was seronegative.

The sequencing input was CD4+ T cells sorted from blood. The chain combines TRBV20-1 with TRBJ1-1; perhaps TRBD1 as D (5 bases). This TCR was sampled from a young woman in good health. Written as DNA, the CDR3 is TGCAGTGCTAGATCCCCCAGGTGGGGGGCTGAAGCTTTCTTT. Residues: CSARSPRWGAEAFF.